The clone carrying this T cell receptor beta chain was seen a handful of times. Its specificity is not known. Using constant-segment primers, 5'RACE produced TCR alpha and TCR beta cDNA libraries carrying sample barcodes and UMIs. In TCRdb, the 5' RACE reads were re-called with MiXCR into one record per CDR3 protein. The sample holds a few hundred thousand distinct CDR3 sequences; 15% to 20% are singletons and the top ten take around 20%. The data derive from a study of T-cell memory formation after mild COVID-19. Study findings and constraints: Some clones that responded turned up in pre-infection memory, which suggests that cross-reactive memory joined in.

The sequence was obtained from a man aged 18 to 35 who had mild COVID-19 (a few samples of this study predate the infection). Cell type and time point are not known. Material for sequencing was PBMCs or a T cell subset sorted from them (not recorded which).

CDR3 coding DNA: TGTGCCAGCAGTTCCAGAGACAGGGGAGCAACTAATGAAAAACTGTTTTTT. It codes for CASSSRDRGATNEKLFF. The rearrangement links TRBV6-6 to TRBJ1-4; 8 nucleotides line up with TRBD1. The CDR3 loop spans 17 amino acids. Trimming removed 4 bases from V and 0 bases from J; junction bases left unmatched: 7. CDR1 MNHNY and CDR2 SVGAGI come from the germline V gene (reference sequence).